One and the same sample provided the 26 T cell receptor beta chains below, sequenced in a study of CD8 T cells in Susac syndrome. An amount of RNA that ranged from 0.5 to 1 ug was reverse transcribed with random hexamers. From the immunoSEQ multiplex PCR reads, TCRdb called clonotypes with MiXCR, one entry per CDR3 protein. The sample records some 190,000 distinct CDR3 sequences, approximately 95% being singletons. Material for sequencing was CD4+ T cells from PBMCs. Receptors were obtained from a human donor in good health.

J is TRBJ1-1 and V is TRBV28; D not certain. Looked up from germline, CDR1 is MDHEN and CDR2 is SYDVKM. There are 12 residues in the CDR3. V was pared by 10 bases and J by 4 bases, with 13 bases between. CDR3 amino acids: CAIRVRGTEAFF. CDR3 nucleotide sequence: TGTGCCATACGGGTGAGAGGCACTGAAGCTTTCTTT. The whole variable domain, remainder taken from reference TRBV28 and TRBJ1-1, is DVKVTQSSRYLVKRTGEKVFLECVQDMDHENMFWYRQDPGLGLRLIYFSYDVKMKEKGDIPEGYSVSREKKERFSLILESASTNQTSMYLCAIRVRGTEAFFGQGTRLTVV.

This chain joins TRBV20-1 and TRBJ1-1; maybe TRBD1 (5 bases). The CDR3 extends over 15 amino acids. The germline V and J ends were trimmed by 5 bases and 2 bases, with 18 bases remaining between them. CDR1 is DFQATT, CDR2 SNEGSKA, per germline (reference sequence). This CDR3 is CSASSPLGQNTEAFF. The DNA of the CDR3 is TGCAGTGCTTCCTCCCCCTTAGGACAAAACACTGAAGCTTTCTTT.

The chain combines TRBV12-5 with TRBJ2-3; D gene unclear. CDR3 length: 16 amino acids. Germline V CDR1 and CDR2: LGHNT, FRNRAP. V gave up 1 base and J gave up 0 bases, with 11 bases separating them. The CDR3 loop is CASGLGSQISTDTQYF. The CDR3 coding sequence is TGTGCTAGTGGTTTGGGAAGTCAAATAAGCACAGATACGCAGTATTTT.

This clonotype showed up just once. The CDR3 nucleotides read TGTGCCAGCAGGAACCCCCTTTGGGGGAATGAGCAGTTCTTC. It is translated as CASRNPLWGNEQFF. The V gene is TRBV28, the J gene TRBJ2-1; D may match TRBD1 or TRBD2 (5 bases each). The V gene's germline CDR1 is MDHEN and CDR2 SYDVKM. The CDR3 length is 14 residues. Between the trimmed V and J ends, which lost 6 bases and 7 bases, there was a span of 16 bases.

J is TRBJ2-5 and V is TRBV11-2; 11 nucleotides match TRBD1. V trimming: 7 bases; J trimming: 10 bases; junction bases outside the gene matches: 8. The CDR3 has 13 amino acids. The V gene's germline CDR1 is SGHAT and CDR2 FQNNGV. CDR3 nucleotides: TGTGCCAGCACCTCCCGGACAGGGGGCTTCCAGTACTTC. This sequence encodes CASTSRTGGFQYF.

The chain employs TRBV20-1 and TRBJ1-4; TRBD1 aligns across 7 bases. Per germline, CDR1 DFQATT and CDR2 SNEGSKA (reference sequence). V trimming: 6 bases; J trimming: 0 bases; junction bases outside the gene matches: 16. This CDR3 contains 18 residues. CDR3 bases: TGCAGTGCCAGCGGTCGACCAGGGGGATCGGCAACTAATGAAAAACTGTTTTTT. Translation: CSASGRPGGSATNEKLFF.

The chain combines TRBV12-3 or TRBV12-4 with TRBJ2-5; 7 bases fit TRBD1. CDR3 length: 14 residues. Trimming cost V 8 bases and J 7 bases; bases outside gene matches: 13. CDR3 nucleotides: TGTGCCAGCGAAATAAACCAGGGGGTCGGGACCCAGTACTTC. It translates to CASEINQGVGTQYF.

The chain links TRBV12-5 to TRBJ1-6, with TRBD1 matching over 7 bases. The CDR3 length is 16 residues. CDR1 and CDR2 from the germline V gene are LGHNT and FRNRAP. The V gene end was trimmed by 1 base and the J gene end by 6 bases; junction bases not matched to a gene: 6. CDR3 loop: CASGLGTGAGNSPLHF. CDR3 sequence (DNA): TGTGCTAGTGGTTTGGGCACAGGGGCGGGTAATTCACCCCTCCACTTT. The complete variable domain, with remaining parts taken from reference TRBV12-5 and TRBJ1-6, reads DARVTQTPRHKVTEMGQEVTMRCQPILGHNTVFWYRQTMMQGLELLAYFRNRAPLDDSGMPKDRFSAEMPDATLATLKIQPSEPRDSAVYFCASGLGTGAGNSPLHFGNGTRLTVT.

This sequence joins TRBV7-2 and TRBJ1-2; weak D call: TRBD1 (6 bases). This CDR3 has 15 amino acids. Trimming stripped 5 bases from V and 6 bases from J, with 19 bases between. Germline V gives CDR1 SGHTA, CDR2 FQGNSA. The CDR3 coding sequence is TGTGCCAGCAGCGGAAGGAGCAGGGGCGTAAATGGCTACACCTTC. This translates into CASSGRSRGVNGYTF.

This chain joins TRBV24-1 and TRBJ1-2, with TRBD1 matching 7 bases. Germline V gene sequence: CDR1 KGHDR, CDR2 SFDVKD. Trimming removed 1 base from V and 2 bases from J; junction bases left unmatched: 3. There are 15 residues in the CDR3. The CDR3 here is CATSDFNRGNYGYTF. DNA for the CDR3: TGTGCCACCAGTGATTTCAACAGGGGAAACTATGGCTACACCTTC.

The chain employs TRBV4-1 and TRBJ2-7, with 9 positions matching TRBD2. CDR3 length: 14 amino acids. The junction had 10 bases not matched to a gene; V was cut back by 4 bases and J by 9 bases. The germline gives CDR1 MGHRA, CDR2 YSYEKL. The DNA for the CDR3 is TGCGCCAGCAGCCTCCTAGCGGGATTAGGAGGGCAGTACGTC. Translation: CASSLLAGLGGQYV.

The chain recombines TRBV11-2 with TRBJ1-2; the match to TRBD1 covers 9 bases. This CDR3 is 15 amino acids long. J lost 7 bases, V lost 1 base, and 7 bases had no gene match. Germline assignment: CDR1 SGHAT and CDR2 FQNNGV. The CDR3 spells CASSLGHRDRAGYTF. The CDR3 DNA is TGTGCCAGCAGCTTAGGTCACCGGGACAGGGCTGGCTACACCTTC.

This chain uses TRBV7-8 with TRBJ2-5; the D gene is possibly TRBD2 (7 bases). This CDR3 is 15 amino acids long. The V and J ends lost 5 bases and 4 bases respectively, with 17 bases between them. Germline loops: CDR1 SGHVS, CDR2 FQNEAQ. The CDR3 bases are TGTGCCAGCAGCCCCTCCAGGGGCGGGGGAGAGACCCAGTACTTC. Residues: CASSPSRGGGETQYF.

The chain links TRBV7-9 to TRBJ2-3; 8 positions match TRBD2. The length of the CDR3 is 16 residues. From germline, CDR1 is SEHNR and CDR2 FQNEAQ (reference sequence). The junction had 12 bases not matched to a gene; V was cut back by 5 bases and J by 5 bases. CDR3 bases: TGTGCCAGCAGCCAAAGCAGCGGGAGTCGGGGAGATACGCAGTATTTT. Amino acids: CASSQSSGSRGDTQYF.

CDR3 region: CASSRTGGLSPLHF. The CDR3 region has the DNA TGTGCCAGCAGTAGGACAGGGGGGCTTTCACCCCTCCACTTT. The chain carries TRBV2 and TRBJ1-6, with 10 bases identical to TRBD1. The trim removed 5 bases at V and 9 bases at J, leaving 4 bases unmatched. The CDR3 runs to 14 residues. CDR1 is SNHLY and CDR2 is FYNNEI in the germline V gene.

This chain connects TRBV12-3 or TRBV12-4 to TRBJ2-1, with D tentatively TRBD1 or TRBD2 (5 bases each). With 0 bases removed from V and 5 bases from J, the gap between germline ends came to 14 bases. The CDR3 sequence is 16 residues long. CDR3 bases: TGTGCCAGCAGTTTAGCTCTCGGGGCGAGAAACAATGAGCAGTTCTTC. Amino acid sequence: CASSLALGARNNEQFF.

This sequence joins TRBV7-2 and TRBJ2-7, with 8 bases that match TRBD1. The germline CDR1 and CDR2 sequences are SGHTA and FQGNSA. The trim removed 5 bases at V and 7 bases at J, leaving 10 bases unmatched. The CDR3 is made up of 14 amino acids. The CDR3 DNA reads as TGTGCCAGCAGCCCTCGACAGGGGATGCGGGAGCAGTACTTC. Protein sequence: CASSPRQGMREQYF.

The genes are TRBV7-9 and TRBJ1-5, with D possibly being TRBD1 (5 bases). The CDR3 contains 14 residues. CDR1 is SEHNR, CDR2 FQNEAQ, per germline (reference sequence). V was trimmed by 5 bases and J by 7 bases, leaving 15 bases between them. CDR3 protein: CASSTSDGGQPQHF. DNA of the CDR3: TGTGCCAGCAGCACCAGCGACGGGGGGCAGCCCCAGCATTTT.

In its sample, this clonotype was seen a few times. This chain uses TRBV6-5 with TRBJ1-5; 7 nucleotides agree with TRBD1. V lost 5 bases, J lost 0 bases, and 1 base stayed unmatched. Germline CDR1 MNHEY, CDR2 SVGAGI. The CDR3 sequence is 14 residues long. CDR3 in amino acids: CASSRDSSNQPQHF. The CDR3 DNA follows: TGTGCCAGCAGTCGGGACAGTAGCAATCAGCCCCAGCATTTT.

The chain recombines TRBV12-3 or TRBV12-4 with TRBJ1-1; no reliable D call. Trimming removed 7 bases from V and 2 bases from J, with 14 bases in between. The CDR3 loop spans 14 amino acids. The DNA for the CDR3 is TGTGCCAGCACTCCCGGGAGGGCTAACACTGAAGCTTTCTTT. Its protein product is CASTPGRANTEAFF.

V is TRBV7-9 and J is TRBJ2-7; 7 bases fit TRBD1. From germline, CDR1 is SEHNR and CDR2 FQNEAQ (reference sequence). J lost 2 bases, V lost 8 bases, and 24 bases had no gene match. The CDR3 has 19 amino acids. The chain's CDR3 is CASAGRGPLLGDRAYEQYF. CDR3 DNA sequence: TGTGCCAGCGCGGGTCGGGGCCCTCTGTTGGGGGACAGAGCCTACGAGCAGTACTTC.

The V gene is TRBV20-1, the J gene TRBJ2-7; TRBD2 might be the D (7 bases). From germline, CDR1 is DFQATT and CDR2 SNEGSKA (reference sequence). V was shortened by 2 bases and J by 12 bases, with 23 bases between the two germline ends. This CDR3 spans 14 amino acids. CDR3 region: CSARPFGGPGSPYV. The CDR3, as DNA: TGCAGTGCTAGACCCTTCGGGGGGCCAGGGAGTCCGTACGTC.

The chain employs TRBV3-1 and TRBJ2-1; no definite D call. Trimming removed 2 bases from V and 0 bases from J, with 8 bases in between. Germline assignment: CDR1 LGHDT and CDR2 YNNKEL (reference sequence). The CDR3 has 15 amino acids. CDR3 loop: CASSQIVSSYNEQFF. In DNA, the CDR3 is TGTGCCAGCAGCCAAATCGTGAGCTCCTACAATGAGCAGTTCTTC.

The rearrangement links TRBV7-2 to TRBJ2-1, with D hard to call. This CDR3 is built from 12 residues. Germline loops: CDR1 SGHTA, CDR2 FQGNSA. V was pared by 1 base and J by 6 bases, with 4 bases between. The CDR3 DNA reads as TGTGCCAGCAGCTTAGACATCAATGAGCAGTTCTTC. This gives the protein CASSLDINEQFF.

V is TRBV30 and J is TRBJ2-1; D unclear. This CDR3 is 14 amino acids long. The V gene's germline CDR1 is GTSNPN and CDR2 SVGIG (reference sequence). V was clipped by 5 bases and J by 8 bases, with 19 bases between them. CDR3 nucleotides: TGTGCCTGGGGGTTTAGTAAAGTACGTGATGAGCAGTTCTTC. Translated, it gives CAWGFSKVRDEQFF.

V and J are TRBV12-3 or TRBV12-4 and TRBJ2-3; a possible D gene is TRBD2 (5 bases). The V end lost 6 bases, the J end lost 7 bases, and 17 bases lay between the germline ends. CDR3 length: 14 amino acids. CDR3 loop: CASSPASGLNTQYF. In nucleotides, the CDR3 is TGTGCCAGCAGCCCCGCATCGGGGTTGAATACGCAGTATTTT.